This T cell receptor beta chain was found in a study of T cell repertoires in cytomegalovirus infection. CDR3 length: 16 amino acids. Trimming at V came to 2 bases and at J to 2 bases, leaving 6 bases not matched to a gene. TCRdb re-analysed the reads in MiXCR, keeping a single row per CDR3 protein. The table records some 100,000 distinct CDR3 sequences, 20% to 30% of them present only once. Sequencing used CD8+ T cells from PBMCs. This chain connects TRBV12-3 or TRBV12-4 to TRBJ2-3; 8 bases are a match to TRBD1. The source is a human donor in good health (CMV status not recorded). Some clones in this sample may be carry-over from other donors' samples. CDR3 bases: TGTGCCAGCAGTTTAACCGGGACAGGATACACAGATACGCAGTATTTT. Protein: CASSLTGTGYTDTQYF.